These 27 T cell receptor beta chains originate from one sample sequenced in a study of human T cells and chemical hapten exposure (dated by TCRdb to the early 2020s). The time point label of this sample denotes: pre-sensitization, week 0. The meaning of the sample's treatment or condition label: therapeutic diphenylcyclopropenone sensitization with weekly scalp DPC. Receptor amplification or capture employed RACE. Sequencing took place on a NextSeq 500. Using fastp trimming at Q25 and MiXCR clonotype assembly, TCRdb reanalyzed the public sequencing data and kept in-frame beta chains. A single entry per CDR3 protein holds the most common genes and DNA from its merged rows. The sample table contains 99,000 or so distinct CDR3 sequences; only one count was recorded for under 14% of them. The top ten clones comprise under 4% of the sample. This specimen consisted of whole blood, obtained in connection with sensitization to the hapten diphenylcyclopropenone (DPC). These receptors all stem from a woman aged 55-70 years with alopecia areata. Some clones in this sample may be carry-over from other donors' samples.

There are many counts of this clonotype. The chain carries TRBV3-1 and TRBJ2-3; 9 positions match TRBD2. Germline V gives CDR1 LGHDT, CDR2 YNNKEL (reference sequence). The V and J ends lost 4 bases and 4 bases, in that order; junction bases with no gene match: 6. The CDR3 length is 15 residues. Written as DNA, the CDR3 is TGTGCCAGCAGCCGATTTGGACTAGCGTCAGATACGCAGTATTTT. Its protein is CASSRFGLASDTQYF.

This clonotype was found a few times. V gene TRBV27 combines with J gene TRBJ2-7; D is uncertain. Germline CDR1 and CDR2: MNHEY and SMNVEV (reference sequence). Trimming pared 2 bases from V and 2 bases from J, leaving 16 bases between. The CDR3 covers 16 residues. The CDR3 nucleotides are TGTGCCAGCAGTTTAACCTACGGTTCCCTTCCCTACGAGCAGTACTTC. It encodes CASSLTYGSLPYEQYF.

This clonotype was counted only a few times. The chain carries TRBV20-1 and TRBJ1-6; possible D gene TRBD1, 5 bases. With 7 bases removed from V and 6 bases from J, the gap between germline ends came to 16 bases. The CDR3 has 14 amino acids. Germline loops: CDR1 DFQATT, CDR2 SNEGSKA (reference sequence). CDR3 region: CSDAGKGLNSPLHF. As DNA, the CDR3 is TGCAGTGACGCAGGGAAAGGGCTTAATTCACCCCTCCACTTT.

The chain links TRBV7-9 to TRBJ1-2; D gene uncertain. The CDR3 consists of 12 residues. Trimming stripped 2 bases from V and 12 bases from J, with 13 bases between. Germline CDR1 is SEHNR and CDR2 is FQNEAQ (reference sequence). In nucleotides, the CDR3 is TGTGCCAGCAGCTTATCGGCCCAATGGGACACCTTC. Encoded protein: CASSLSAQWDTF.

This clonotype occurred many times. CDR3 amino acids: CASSLGTTTGELFF. DNA for the CDR3: TGTGCCAGCAGCCTAGGGACAACCACCGGGGAGCTGTTTTTT. This chain joins TRBV7-6 and TRBJ2-2; a weak D match, TRBD1 (6 bases). This CDR3 is built from 14 residues. V was pared by 5 bases and J by 4 bases, with 11 bases between. The germline gives CDR1 SGHVS, CDR2 FNYEAQ.

The chain combines TRBV6-1 with TRBJ1-5; D is possibly TRBD1 (6 bases). CDR1 is MNHNS, CDR2 SASEGT, per germline. Deletions cut 11 bases from V and 0 bases from J, with 14 bases between. CDR3 size: 14 residues. In nucleotides, the CDR3 is TGTGCCGGAGGACAGCTTTATAGCAATCAGCCCCAGCATTTT. Its protein product is CAGGQLYSNQPQHF.

CDR3 nucleotides: TGTGCCAGCAGTCAAAAGGTACTCTCGTACCAAGAGACCCAGTACTTC. Translation gives CASSQKVLSYQETQYF. The chain is built from TRBV2 and TRBJ2-5; no clear D gene. The CDR3 covers 16 residues. V was cut by 5 bases and J by 0 bases, with 16 bases left in between. Germline CDR1 SNHLY, CDR2 FYNNEI.

This clonotype appeared a few times. The rearrangement uses TRBV18 and TRBJ2-7; 9 nucleotides agree with TRBD2. Germline CDR1 reads KGHSH; CDR2 reads LQKENI. The CDR3 contains 19 residues. The V gene end was trimmed by 1 base and the J gene end by 0 bases; junction bases not matched to a gene: 13. DNA for the CDR3: TGTGCCAGCTCACCACGGGGGCGGGGGGGCCCCAGGAGCTCCTACGAGCAGTACTTC. Protein sequence: CASSPRGRGGPRSSYEQYF.

This clonotype has a count of ten or more. The chain uses TRBV9 and TRBJ1-3; no clear D. Trimming stripped 2 bases from V and 0 bases from J, with 3 bases between. The CDR3 has 13 residues. Germline assignment: CDR1 SGDLS and CDR2 YYNGEE. In nucleotides, the CDR3 is TGTGCCAGCAGCGTTACCTCTGGAAACACCATATATTTT. It encodes CASSVTSGNTIYF.

This clonotype appeared a few times. This chain connects TRBV29-1 to TRBJ2-3; D perhaps matches TRBD1 (6 bases). The V end was cut by 7 bases, the J end by 2 bases, with 13 bases between. CDR3 length equals 13 residues. Germline CDR1 is SQVTM and CDR2 is ANQGSEA. CDR3 in DNA: TGCAGCGCCAGGGGTAGCTCCACAGATACGCAGTATTTT. It translates to CSARGSSTDTQYF.

Only a few counts were recorded for this clonotype. A far larger clone is one nucleotide away, so this likely arose from a read error. The chain has TRBV6-1 and TRBJ1-1; the D is unclear. Per the germline V gene, CDR1 is MNHNS and CDR2 is SASEGT. This CDR3 contains 13 residues. V gave up 2 bases and J gave up 1 base, with 5 bases separating them. In DNA, the CDR3 is TGTGCCAGCAGTGAATGGGGGAACACTGAAGCTTTCTTT. As protein: CASSEWGNTEAFF.

This clonotype was seen repeatedly, ten times or more. The rearrangement uses TRBV7-3 and TRBJ2-7, with D possibly TRBD1 on 6 matching bases. Germline assignment: CDR1 SGHTA and CDR2 FQGTGA. V was pared by 0 bases and J by 5 bases, with 14 bases between. The CDR3 has 15 residues. The CDR3 loop is CASSLTGTGINEQYF. In DNA form, the CDR3 reads TGTGCCAGCAGCTTAACGGGAACAGGGATCAACGAGCAGTACTTC.

The chain has TRBV10-1 and TRBJ2-1; D gene unclear. The CDR3 covers 16 residues. V shed 3 bases and J shed 5 bases, with 17 bases lying between them. Germline CDR1 WNHNN, CDR2 SYGVQD (reference sequence). CDR3: CASSDQSGPNNNEQFF. The CDR3 nucleotides are TGCGCCAGCAGTGACCAGTCCGGGCCGAACAACAATGAGCAGTTCTTC.

The chain joins TRBV19 to TRBJ2-7; 8 bases line up with TRBD1. CDR1 and CDR2 (germline): LNHDA, SQIVND (reference sequence). J lost 3 bases, V lost 6 bases, and 10 bases had no gene match. This CDR3 is built from 15 residues. This CDR3 reads CASSTSGTGLYEQYF. The CDR3 DNA reads TGTGCCAGTAGCACATCCGGGACAGGCCTCTACGAGCAGTACTTC.

This clonotype has a count of ten or more. The chain links TRBV29-1 to TRBJ1-5; 8 bases map to TRBD1. This CDR3 has 13 residues. V was pared by 6 bases and J by 7 bases, with 8 bases of the junction left unmatched. Looked up from germline, CDR1 is SQVTM and CDR2 is ANQGSEA. DNA for the CDR3: TGCAGCGTCGGAGGACAGGGAGGACAGCCCCAGCATTTT. Amino acid sequence: CSVGGQGGQPQHF.

This clonotype has a count of ten or more. The rearrangement uses TRBV29-1 and TRBJ1-1; D remains unclear. Between the trimmed V and J ends, which lost 4 bases and 4 bases, there was a span of 10 bases. The germline V gene encodes CDR1 SQVTM and CDR2 ANQGSEA. The CDR3 loop spans 12 amino acids. The CDR3 reads CSVVGDSTEAFF. CDR3 sequence (DNA): TGCAGCGTTGTTGGGGATAGCACTGAAGCTTTCTTT.

This clonotype was seen at least ten times. The V gene is TRBV5-1, the J gene TRBJ2-1, with 11 bases fitting TRBD2. After removal of 6 bases from V and 7 bases from J, the junction contained 9 bases not matched to a gene. The CDR3 covers 15 residues. Germline-derived CDR1 and CDR2 are SGHRS and YFSETQ. DNA of the CDR3: TGCGCCAGCACCGGGTGGGCTAGCGGGGGGAATGAGCAGTTCTTC. Translation: CASTGWASGGNEQFF.

This rearrangement joins TRBV20-1 to TRBJ2-3; tentative D call: TRBD2 (7 bases). This CDR3 region has 15 residues. With 6 bases removed from V and 3 bases from J, the gap between germline ends came to 19 bases. Germline values: CDR1 DFQATT, CDR2 SNEGSKA (reference sequence). CDR3 loop: CSASVAGRGTDTQYF. The CDR3 DNA reads as TGCAGTGCCAGTGTGGCAGGGAGGGGGACAGATACGCAGTATTTT.

DNA for the CDR3: TGTGCCAGCAGTTTGATCGGATACGGCTACACCTTC. This translates into CASSLIGYGYTF. This chain joins TRBV11-1 and TRBJ1-2; D not certain. The CDR3 runs to 12 residues. V lost 6 bases and J 8 bases, leaving 13 bases between the germline ends. Germline V gene sequence: CDR1 SGHAT, CDR2 FQDESV (reference sequence).

This clonotype turned up a few times. This chain joins TRBV9 and TRBJ2-7, with D tentatively TRBD1 (5 bases). Germline V lookup: CDR1 SGDLS, CDR2 YYNGEE. V gave up 0 bases and J gave up 6 bases, with 13 bases separating them. This CDR3 is 14 amino acids long. The chain's CDR3 is CASSVGWQGSEQYF. CDR3 in DNA: TGTGCCAGCAGCGTAGGGTGGCAGGGAAGCGAGCAGTACTTC.

This clonotype showed up just a few times. J is TRBJ1-2 and V is TRBV7-8; 8 bases map to TRBD1. Germline assignment: CDR1 SGHVS and CDR2 FQNEAQ. The CDR3 sequence is 16 residues long. V shed 2 bases, J shed 7 bases, and the junction held 12 bases outside the gene matches. The CDR3 region is CASSLHRTGTFGGYTF. The CDR3 coding sequence is TGTGCCAGCAGCTTACATAGGACAGGGACGTTCGGTGGCTACACCTTC.

Notes on this clonotype: A junction boundary mismatches the germline segment, possibly from a read error. The chain has TRBV12-5 and TRBJ2-7; either TRBD1 or TRBD2 may supply D (5 bases each). This CDR3 has 13 residues. Per the germline V gene, CDR1 is LGHNT and CDR2 is FRNRAP. CDR3 amino acids: CASGFETGTTNMF. Here the CDR3 DNA reads TGTGCTAGTGGTTTTGAGACCGGGACCACAAACATGTTC.

The gene calls are TRBV7-2 and TRBJ2-1; D perhaps matches TRBD1 (6 bases). Germline-derived CDR1 and CDR2 are SGHTA and FQGNSA. The CDR3 has 14 amino acids. Trimming left V 5 bases short and J 7 bases short, with 15 bases between. The CDR3 sequence is CASSRRTAFNEQFF. The CDR3 bases are TGTGCCAGCAGCCGACGGACAGCCTTTAATGAGCAGTTCTTC. The complete variable domain, with remaining parts taken from reference TRBV7-2 and TRBJ2-1, reads GAGVSQSPSNKVTEKGKDVELRCDPISGHTALYWYRQSLGQGLEFLIYFQGNSAPDKSGLPSDRFSAERTGGSVSTLTIQRTQQEDSAVYLCASSRRTAFNEQFFGPGTRLTVL.

The V and J genes are TRBV7-2 and TRBJ1-5; D call uncertain. Trimming removed 1 base at V and 0 bases at J, with 10 bases between. CDR1 and CDR2 (germline): SGHTA, FQGNSA. The CDR3 covers 16 residues. In DNA form, the CDR3 reads TGTGCCAGCAGCTTAGTAGGCAGTTATAGCAATCAGCCCCAGCATTTT. It specifies CASSLVGSYSNQPQHF.

In this sample, this clonotype turned up many times. The chain combines TRBV7-6 with TRBJ2-3; TRBD1 might be the D (6 bases). V lost 4 bases and J lost 6, with 20 bases in between. Germline V lookup: CDR1 SGHVS, CDR2 FNYEAQ. The CDR3 covers 16 residues. CDR3 sequence: CASSSRQSLGADTQYF. Here the CDR3 DNA reads TGTGCCAGCAGCTCGCGTCAGAGCCTGGGGGCCGATACGCAGTATTTT.

This clonotype was counted ten times or more. The V call is TRBV29-1, the J call TRBJ2-1, with D uncertain. This CDR3 has 13 amino acids. Germline values: CDR1 SQVTM, CDR2 ANQGSEA. Trimming removed 1 base from V and 7 bases from J, with 11 bases in between. The chain's CDR3 is CSVEADPRNEQFF. CDR3 DNA: TGCAGCGTTGAAGCGGACCCTAGGAATGAGCAGTTCTTC.

This clonotype has more than one count but fewer than ten. The chain carries TRBV29-1 and TRBJ2-1; the D gene is possibly TRBD1 (6 bases). The CDR3 runs to 13 residues. V lost 7 bases to trimming and J lost 5 bases, with 15 bases between them. Germline-derived CDR1 and CDR2 are SQVTM and ANQGSEA. CDR3 loop: CSADSRNNNEQFF. For the CDR3, the DNA is TGCAGCGCGGACAGCAGAAACAACAATGAGCAGTTCTTC.